The next 17 T cell receptor beta chains were all read from a single sample in a study of T cells in Graves' hyperthyroidism and ophthalmopathy. TCR beta CDR3 region amplification was performed from RNA transcripts. HTBI primers were employed in a first-round RT-PCR of the TCR CDR3. TCRdb ran MiXCR on the multiplex PCR reads and lists one entry per CDR3 protein. The sample consists of approximately 720,000 distinct CDR3 sequences, over 15% of them appearing once. Sequencing used blood. These receptor sequences come from a woman aged 50 to 60 with Graves' hyperthyroidism that later progressed to Graves' ophthalmopathy.

This clonotype was seen just once. With a much larger clone just one base away, this may be a read error. No conserved phenylalanine or tryptophan ends this CDR3, so it is likely a read error. This chain's CDR3 is CASSLDWGPSGEETQYS. CDR3 sequence (DNA): TGTGCCAGCAGCTTAGATTGGGGACCTAGCGGGGAAGAGACCCAGTACTCC. This rearrangement joins TRBV11-2 to TRBJ2-5, with 9 bases aligning to TRBD2. The CDR3 has 17 residues. V shed 0 bases and J 3 bases; nucleotides not matched to a gene: 8. In germline, CDR1 is SGHAT, CDR2 FQNNGV.

The chain couples TRBV13 to TRBJ2-3; D might be TRBD2 (6 bases). Germline V gene data show CDR1 as PRHDT and CDR2 as FYEKMQ (reference sequence). This CDR3 contains 16 residues. V gave up 1 base and J gave up 2 bases, with 13 bases separating them. The CDR3 loop reads CASSLAGLENTDTQYF. The DNA of the CDR3 is TGTGCCAGCAGCTTAGCGGGACTGGAAAACACAGATACGCAGTATTTT.

The rearrangement links TRBV5-1 to TRBJ1-1, with 7 positions matching TRBD1. The CDR3 has 17 residues. CDR1 is SGHRS and CDR2 is YFSETQ in the germline V gene. The V gene end was trimmed by 0 bases and the J gene end by 0 bases; junction bases not matched to a gene: 8. CDR3 DNA sequence: TGCGCCAGCAGCTTGGCCCTAAACAGGGGTATGAACACTGAAGCTTTCTTT. Amino acid sequence: CASSLALNRGMNTEAFF.

The chain is built from TRBV29-1 and TRBJ2-4, with unresolved D. Per germline, CDR1 SQVTM and CDR2 ANQGSEA. The CDR3 runs to 12 residues. The germline V and J ends were trimmed by 7 bases and 5 bases, with 12 bases remaining between them. The CDR3 bases are TGCAGCGCATCTATTGGGGAAAACATTCAGTACTTC. As protein: CSASIGENIQYF.

The sample holds a few counts of this clonotype. J is TRBJ2-4 and V is TRBV2, with TRBD1 identical over 7 bases. V lost 6 bases, J lost 6 bases, and 14 bases stayed unmatched. The CDR3 loop spans 16 amino acids. Germline loops: CDR1 SNHLY, CDR2 FYNNEI. CDR3 DNA sequence: TGTGCCAGCAGGAAGCCGGGACAGCTCACAGGAAACATTCAGTACTTC. This codes for CASRKPGQLTGNIQYF.

Ten or more counts support this clonotype. This chain connects TRBV30 to TRBJ2-7; D unresolved. This CDR3 comprises 11 residues. The germline V gene has CDR1 GTSNPN and CDR2 SVGIG (reference sequence). The ends were cut back, 4 bases at V and 6 bases at J, with 10 bases in the middle. CDR3 loop: CAWTIGGEQYF. CDR3 DNA sequence: TGTGCCTGGACCATCGGCGGCGAGCAGTACTTC.

V and J are TRBV7-2 and TRBJ2-2, with D perhaps being TRBD1 or TRBD2 (5 bases each). The CDR3 spans 17 residues. CDR1 SGHTA and CDR2 FQGNSA come from the germline V gene. V gave up 6 bases and J gave up 1 base, with 18 bases separating them. CDR3 in amino acids: CASRLTGTPGNTGELFF. For the CDR3, the DNA is TGTGCCAGCAGGTTGACCGGGACCCCTGGGAACACCGGGGAGCTGTTTTTT.

The J gene is TRBJ2-5, the V gene TRBV25-1, with 8 bases lining up with TRBD1. The CDR3 is made up of 17 amino acids. V shed 0 bases and J 1 base; nucleotides not matched to a gene: 7. Per germline, CDR1 MGHDK and CDR2 SYGVNS. The CDR3 protein is CASSEYIGTGGQETQYF. CDR3 bases: TGTGCCAGCAGTGAATATATTGGAACAGGGGGCCAAGAGACCCAGTACTTC.

The rearrangement uses TRBV3-1 and TRBJ2-7; 7 bases fit TRBD2. J lost 6 bases, V lost 3 bases, and 17 bases had no gene match. CDR3 length: 17 amino acids. Per germline, CDR1 LGHDT and CDR2 YNNKEL (reference sequence). The CDR3 loop is CASSHLPTASGLVEQYF. In DNA form, the CDR3 reads TGTGCCAGCAGCCACCTTCCAACGGCTAGCGGTTTAGTCGAGCAGTACTTC.

This rearrangement joins TRBV14 to TRBJ2-1, with TRBD1 matching 9 bases. CDR1 and CDR2 from the germline V gene are SGHDN and FVKESK. The J segment lost 4 bases and the V segment lost 4 bases, leaving 8 bases of the junction unmatched. There are 16 residues in the CDR3. The CDR3 DNA reads as TGTGCCAGCAGCCGGTACACCGGGACAGGGTACAATGAGCAGTTCTTC. Amino acids: CASSRYTGTGYNEQFF.

This rearrangement joins TRBV9 to TRBJ2-1; 12 bases map to TRBD2. Trimming at V came to 1 base and at J to 0 bases, leaving 5 bases not matched to a gene. The CDR3 sequence is 18 residues long. In germline, CDR1 is SGDLS, CDR2 YYNGEE. DNA for the CDR3: TGTGCCAGCAGCGTACGACTAGCGGGGGCCAACTCCTACAATGAGCAGTTCTTC. It yields the protein CASSVRLAGANSYNEQFF. Supplemented by reference TRBV9 and TRBJ2-1, the full variable domain reads DSGVTQTPKHLITATGQRVTLRCSPRSGDLSVYWYQQSLDQGLQFLIQYYNGEERAKGNILERFSAQQFPDLHSELNLSSLELGDSALYFCASSVRLAGANSYNEQFFGPGTRLTVL.

The chain combines TRBV6-5 with TRBJ1-4, with D perhaps matching TRBD1 (5 bases). Trimming took 4 bases from V and 6 from J, leaving 15 bases between them. The CDR3 loop spans 15 amino acids. The germline gives CDR1 MNHEY, CDR2 SVGAGI. This CDR3 is CASSSPVGGDEKLFF. For the CDR3, the DNA is TGTGCCAGCAGTTCCCCGGTTGGGGGGGATGAAAAACTGTTTTTT.

The V and J genes are TRBV20-1 and TRBJ2-5; 8 nucleotides align to TRBD2. Germline CDR1 reads DFQATT; CDR2 reads SNEGSKA (reference sequence). The V and J ends lost 4 bases and 0 bases, in that order; junction bases with no gene match: 1. The CDR3 is 13 amino acids. DNA for the CDR3: TGCAGTGCTATAGCGGGAAACCAAGAGACCCAGTACTTC. The encoded protein is CSAIAGNQETQYF.

The V call is TRBV2, the J call TRBJ1-4, with D possibly being TRBD1 (6 bases). CDR1 SNHLY and CDR2 FYNNEI come from the germline V gene. V dropped 6 bases and J dropped 0 bases, with 11 bases sitting between them. The CDR3 runs 15 residues. CDR3 in amino acids: CASRAPGATNEKLFF. The CDR3 nucleotides are TGTGCCAGCAGAGCTCCAGGGGCAACTAATGAAAAACTGTTTTTT.

The rearrangement joins TRBV6-5 to TRBJ1-2; D call uncertain. There are 15 residues in the CDR3. Germline loops: CDR1 MNHEY, CDR2 SVGAGI. V lost 0 bases and J 3 bases, leaving 11 bases between the germline ends. Written as DNA, the CDR3 is TGTGCCAGCAGTTACTCGAACCCAGAGTACTATGGCTACACCTTC. Translating gives CASSYSNPEYYGYTF.

This clonotype turned up a few times. The chain couples TRBV15 to TRBJ2-7, with D possibly matching TRBD2 (6 bases). The CDR3 runs 13 residues. Trimming shortened V by 8 bases and J by 3 bases, and 14 bases separated the two germline ends. Germline V CDR1 and CDR2: LNHNV, YYDKDF (reference sequence). CDR3 nucleotides: TGTGCCACCCGTTTGGGGGGATTCTACGAGCAGTACTTC. Protein: CATRLGGFYEQYF.

This clonotype appeared many times. V is TRBV2 and J is TRBJ1-6; maybe TRBD1 (6 bases). Germline V lookup: CDR1 SNHLY, CDR2 FYNNEI. Deletions cut 4 bases from V and 5 bases from J, with 12 bases between. The CDR3 consists of 15 residues. DNA for the CDR3: TGTGCCAGCAGTGCTCCGGGGGCCCATAATTCACCCCTCCACTTT. Translating it yields CASSAPGAHNSPLHF.